The 32 T cell receptor beta chains below were found in one sample sequenced in a study of T cell responses to AZD1222 COVID-19 vaccine. Sequencing was performed with immunoSEQ multiplex PCR; in TCRdb, only in-frame clones are kept and a portion is missing. The sample lists roughly 120,000 clones, approximately 86% occurring once. Sample: peripheral blood, taken 28 days after the second AZD1222 dose. The source of these receptors is an adult who received the AZD1222 COVID-19 vaccine.

The CDR3: CASRVQGGYTF. Here the CDR3 DNA reads TGTGCCAGCAGAGTACAGGGGGGCTACACCTTC. This chain connects TRBV6-5 to TRBJ1-2; 7 nucleotides align to TRBD1. Losses at the gene ends were 6 bases for V and 8 bases for J; bases not matched to a gene: 3. Germline V gene data show CDR1 as MNHEY and CDR2 as SVGAGI. The CDR3 runs 11 residues.

J is TRBJ1-5 and V is TRBV12-3 or TRBV12-4; D gene ambiguous. V lost 4 bases to trimming and J lost 7 bases, with 5 bases between them. The CDR3 is 11 amino acids. CDR3 nucleotides: TGTGCCAGCAGTTCGGGACAGCCCCAGCATTTT. This sequence encodes CASSSGQPQHF.

The chain is built from TRBV5-1 and TRBJ2-7, with D unclear. Germline values: CDR1 SGHRS, CDR2 YFSETQ. The CDR3 spans 15 residues. V shed 4 bases and J shed 0 bases, with 14 bases lying between them. The CDR3 protein is CASSLDISISYEQYF. Here the CDR3 DNA reads TGCGCCAGCAGCCTTGACATCTCAATCTCCTACGAGCAGTACTTC.

This clone was seen only once. This chain links TRBV7-3 with TRBJ1-6, with 7 positions matching TRBD1. V gave up 2 bases and J gave up 8 bases; unmatched junction bases: 0. CDR1 is SGHTA, CDR2 FQGTGA, per germline. The CDR3 sequence is 13 residues long. The CDR3 sequence is CASSLDRDSPLHF. Written as DNA, the CDR3 is TGTGCCAGCAGCTTAGACAGGGATTCACCCCTCCACTTT. Full variable domain (outside the CDR3, taken from reference TRBV7-3 and TRBJ1-6): GAGVSQTPSNKVTEKGKYVELRCDPISGHTALYWYRQSLGQGPEFLIYFQGTGAADDSGLPNDRFFAVRPEGSVSTLKIQRTERGDSAVYLCASSLDRDSPLHFGNGTRLTVT.

The chain couples TRBV29-1 to TRBJ1-1, with TRBD1 identical over 7 bases. CDR1 and CDR2 from the germline V gene are SQVTM and ANQGSEA. Trimming cost V 7 bases and J 0 bases; bases outside gene matches: 5. The CDR3 is made up of 13 amino acids. The CDR3 nucleotides are TGCAGCGCCGTGGGACAGATGAACACTGAAGCTTTCTTT. Translating gives CSAVGQMNTEAFF. Together with reference TRBV29-1 and TRBJ1-1, the CDR3 gives the full variable domain: SAVISQKPSRDICQRGTSLTIQCQVDSQVTMMFWYRQQPGQSLTLIATANQGSEATYESGFVIDKFPISRPNLTFSTLTVSNMSPEDSSIYLCSAVGQMNTEAFFGQGTRLTVV.

The chain recombines TRBV11-2 with TRBJ2-1; 7 bases line up with TRBD1. This CDR3 has 11 amino acids. The V gene end was trimmed by 5 bases and the J gene end by 15 bases; junction bases not matched to a gene: 7. Germline lookup yields CDR1 SGHAT and CDR2 FQNNGV. CDR3 DNA sequence: TGTGCCAGCAGCCTCCGGGACAGTTGGTTCTTC. This sequence encodes CASSLRDSWFF.

The chain uses TRBV30 and TRBJ1-1; no reliable D call. CDR1 and CDR2 (germline): GTSNPN, SVGIG (reference sequence). Trimming shortened V by 3 bases and J by 5 bases, and 10 bases separated the two germline ends. This CDR3 contains 12 residues. CDR3 in DNA: TGTGCCTGGAGCGCGTACGGGACTGAAGCTTTCTTT. Amino acids: CAWSAYGTEAFF. Variable domain in full (rest from reference TRBV30 and TRBJ1-1): SQTIHQWPATLVQPVGSPLSLECTVEGTSNPNLYWYRQAAGRGLQLLFYSVGIGQISSEVPQNLSASRPQDRQFILSSKKLLLSDSGFYLCAWSAYGTEAFFGQGTRLTVV.

The J gene is TRBJ2-1, the V gene TRBV7-2, with a weak D call TRBD2 (5 bases). CDR3 size: 14 residues. Trimming pared 5 bases from V and 6 bases from J, leaving 14 bases between. Germline V gene lookup returns CDR1 SGHTA and CDR2 FQGNSA. CDR3 sequence (DNA): TGTGCCAGCAGCCCAGGTTTCGGGATCAATGAGCAGTTCTTC. Translated, it gives CASSPGFGINEQFF.

CDR3 nucleotide sequence: TGTGCCAGTAGCCCCTGGACGGGCGCAGAGGAAAAACTGTTTTTT. Its protein product is CASSPWTGAEEKLFF. The chain employs TRBV19 and TRBJ1-4, with D uncertain. The V and J ends lost 6 bases and 8 bases respectively, with 19 bases between them. Per germline, CDR1 LNHDA and CDR2 SQIVND (reference sequence). The CDR3 is 15 residues long.

The chain carries TRBV5-4 and TRBJ1-1; a possible D gene is TRBD1 (6 bases). Germline-derived CDR1 and CDR2 are SGHNT and YYREEE (reference sequence). This CDR3 contains 16 residues. V was pared by 4 bases and J by 0 bases, with 16 bases between. The CDR3 reads CASSAQGRRMNTEAFF. The CDR3 nucleotides read TGTGCCAGCAGCGCACAGGGTAGAAGGATGAACACTGAAGCTTTCTTT.

This clone has a handful of counts. This CDR3 is also generated by other DNA sequences in the sample. This rearrangement joins TRBV7-2 to TRBJ1-1; tentatively, D is TRBD1 (5 bases). Germline CDR1 reads SGHTA; CDR2 reads FQGNSA. This CDR3 has 13 amino acids. V lost 1 base and J 5 bases, leaving 8 bases between the germline ends. The CDR3, as DNA: TGTGCCAGCAGCTTAGGGCAGGGTACTGAAGCTTTCTTT. Amino acids: CASSLGQGTEAFF.

The genes are TRBV18 and TRBJ1-6; weak D call: TRBD1 (5 bases). Germline CDR1 reads KGHSH; CDR2 reads LQKENI. This CDR3 is built from 14 residues. V lost 6 bases to trimming and J lost 9 bases, with 15 bases between them. The CDR3 here is CASSAGTAASPLHF. CDR3 nucleotide sequence: TGTGCCAGCTCGGCCGGGACCGCCGCTTCACCCCTCCACTTT.

In this sample, this clone turned up a few times. The V and J genes are TRBV30 and TRBJ2-7; D unresolved. The V end lost 0 bases, the J end lost 3 bases, and 18 bases lay between the germline ends. There are 16 residues in the CDR3. Germline CDR1 GTSNPN, CDR2 SVGIG (reference sequence). Here the CDR3 reads CAWSVKELAINYEQYF. In DNA form, the CDR3 reads TGTGCCTGGAGTGTAAAGGAATTGGCGATCAACTACGAGCAGTACTTC.

J is TRBJ1-1 and V is TRBV6-5, with no clear D. Germline CDR1 reads MNHEY; CDR2 reads SVGAGI. Trimming cost V 4 bases and J 2 bases, with 11 bases left between them. This CDR3 has 14 amino acids. CDR3 amino acids: CASSSSTANTEAFF. In nucleotides, the CDR3 is TGTGCCAGCAGTTCTTCAACAGCAAACACTGAAGCTTTCTTT.

To note about this clone: This sample includes further DNA sequences coding for the same CDR3. The chain employs TRBV12-3 or TRBV12-4 and TRBJ1-3, with no clear D. Trimming left V 3 bases short and J 3 bases short, with 3 bases between. The CDR3 spans 12 residues. CDR3 residues: CASSFLGNTIYF. For the CDR3, the DNA is TGTGCCAGCAGTTTTCTTGGAAACACCATATATTTT.

The rearrangement joins TRBV2 to TRBJ1-1; D unclear. The CDR3 has 15 amino acids. V lost 0 bases and J lost 1, with 9 bases in between. The V gene's germline CDR1 is SNHLY and CDR2 FYNNEI. The CDR3 loop is CASSEAGQPNTEAFF. As DNA, the CDR3 is TGTGCCAGCAGTGAAGCGGGCCAACCGAACACTGAAGCTTTCTTT.

The J gene is TRBJ1-1, the V gene TRBV19; TRBD1 aligns across 7 bases. Germline trimming cut 2 bases from V and 5 bases from J; bases unmatched to any gene: 11. CDR3 length: 16 residues. The germline V gene encodes CDR1 LNHDA and CDR2 SQIVND (reference sequence). The CDR3 loop reads CASSIPLRQGNTEAFF. The CDR3 DNA sequence: TGTGCCAGTAGTATACCCCTCCGACAGGGTAATACTGAAGCTTTCTTT.

This chain uses TRBV14 with TRBJ1-1; 8 bases agree with TRBD1. The CDR3 runs to 15 residues. Germline loops: CDR1 SGHDN, CDR2 FVKESK. The trim removed 4 bases at V and 3 bases at J, leaving 7 bases unmatched. The CDR3 nucleotides read TGTGCCAGCAGCCCCTGGACAGGGATGGACACTGAAGCTTTCTTT. As protein: CASSPWTGMDTEAFF. The whole variable domain, filled in from reference TRBV14 and TRBJ1-1, reads EAGVTQFPSHSVIEKGQTVTLRCDPISGHDNLYWYRRVMGKEIKFLLHFVKESKQDESGMPNNRFLAERTGGTYSTLKVQPAELEDSGVYFCASSPWTGMDTEAFFGQGTRLTVV.

The J gene is TRBJ2-7, the V gene TRBV11-3, with 10 positions matching TRBD1. The CDR3 extends over 15 amino acids. Germline CDR1 reads SGHNT; CDR2 reads YENEEA. V trimming: 7 bases; J trimming: 3 bases; junction bases outside the gene matches: 9. CDR3 bases: TGTGCCAGCACCCTAGAGACAGGGGGCGGCTACGAGCAGTACTTC. Protein product: CASTLETGGGYEQYF.

The V call is TRBV5-5, the J call TRBJ2-3; 11 positions match TRBD2. The length of the CDR3 is 16 residues. Trimming removed 0 bases from V and 2 bases from J; junction bases left unmatched: 2. Looked up from germline, CDR1 is SGHKS and CDR2 is YYEKEE (reference sequence). CDR3 DNA sequence: TGTGCCAGCAGCTTGGTAGCGGGGGGGCACACAGATACGCAGTATTTT. It codes for CASSLVAGGHTDTQYF.

The rearrangement links TRBV7-2 to TRBJ2-1, with 9 bases matching TRBD2. Per germline, CDR1 SGHTA and CDR2 FQGNSA. The length of the CDR3 is 13 residues. J lost 10 bases, V lost 3 bases, and 4 bases had no gene match. CDR3 sequence: CASSFRLAAEQFF. CDR3 coding DNA: TGTGCCAGCAGCTTCCGACTAGCGGCGGAGCAGTTCTTC.

This clone has more than one count but fewer than ten. CDR3 in amino acids: CASSRRQATQETQYF. The CDR3 bases are TGTGCCAGCAGCCGACGACAGGCCACACAAGAGACCCAGTACTTC. The chain joins TRBV3-1 (or the pseudogene TRBV3-2) to TRBJ2-5, with D possibly TRBD1 on 6 matching bases. The V and J ends lost 4 bases and 2 bases respectively, with 14 bases between them. The germline V gene encodes CDR1 LGHDT and CDR2 YNNKEL (reference sequence). This CDR3 spans 15 amino acids.

The rearrangement links TRBV11-1 to TRBJ2-5, with D perhaps matching TRBD2 (7 bases). Trimming stripped 1 base from V and 0 bases from J, with 12 bases between. Germline V CDR1 and CDR2: SGHAT, FQDESV (reference sequence). CDR3 length equals 16 residues. The CDR3 spells CASSLEGGANQETQYF. The CDR3 DNA is TGTGCCAGCAGCTTAGAAGGGGGGGCGAACCAAGAGACCCAGTACTTC.

V gene TRBV6-5 combines with J gene TRBJ1-2; TRBD1 agrees at 7 bases. In germline, CDR1 is MNHEY, CDR2 SVGAGI. With V trimmed by 6 bases and J by 4 bases, 5 bases remained unmatched. The CDR3 covers 13 residues. CDR3 protein: CASRGTAIYGYTF. Here the CDR3 DNA reads TGTGCCAGCAGGGGGACAGCCATCTATGGCTACACCTTC.

This clone has more than one count but fewer than ten. V and J are TRBV25-1 and TRBJ2-2; unclear D gene. V was trimmed by 3 bases and J by 4 bases, leaving 9 bases between them. There are 14 residues in the CDR3. The germline V gene has CDR1 MGHDK and CDR2 SYGVNS. CDR3 sequence: CASSDLDVTGELFF. The CDR3 DNA reads TGTGCCAGCAGTGATTTGGACGTCACCGGGGAGCTGTTTTTT.

V and J are TRBV6-2 or TRBV6-3 and TRBJ2-3; 7 bases agree with TRBD2. J gave up 1 base and V 2 bases, and 3 bases lay outside the gene matches. Germline loops: CDR1 MNHEY, CDR2 SVGEGT. This CDR3 has 15 amino acids. This chain's CDR3 is CASSYLAGGTDTQYF. CDR3 coding DNA: TGTGCCAGCAGTTACCTCGCGGGGGGCACAGATACGCAGTATTTT.

This chain uses TRBV18 with TRBJ2-5; 14 positions agree with TRBD2. The trim removed 6 bases at V and 3 bases at J, leaving 6 bases unmatched. Germline CDR1 reads KGHSH; CDR2 reads LQKENI. The CDR3 is made up of 16 amino acids. CDR3 sequence reads: CASSPGLAGGEETQYF. The CDR3 DNA follows: TGTGCCAGCTCGCCAGGACTAGCGGGGGGCGAAGAGACCCAGTACTTC.

This chain joins TRBV28 and TRBJ1-1; D gene ambiguous. V was cut by 4 bases and J by 11 bases, with 11 bases left in between. There are 11 residues in the CDR3. CDR1 and CDR2 from the germline V gene are MDHEN and SYDVKM. The CDR3 coding sequence is TGTGCCAGCAGTTCACGACCCGAGGCTTTCTTT. This translates into CASSSRPEAFF.

The gene calls are TRBV18 and TRBJ1-5; D not certain. The CDR3 extends over 13 amino acids. Deletions cut 4 bases from V and 6 bases from J, with 10 bases between. Germline V lookup: CDR1 KGHSH, CDR2 LQKENI. In DNA form, the CDR3 reads TGTGCCAGCTCACAGGGAGCGAGTCAGCCCCAGCATTTT. It codes for CASSQGASQPQHF. The whole variable domain, remainder taken from reference TRBV18 and TRBJ1-5, is NAGVMQNPRHLVRRRGQEARLRCSPMKGHSHVYWYRQLPEEGLKFMVYLQKENIIDESGMPKERFSAEFPKEGPSILRIQQVVRGDSAAYFCASSQGASQPQHFGDGTRLSIL.

The chain links TRBV30 to TRBJ1-2, with 7 nucleotides matching TRBD1. CDR3 length: 16 residues. Germline V gene sequence: CDR1 GTSNPN, CDR2 SVGIG (reference sequence). The V gene end was trimmed by 0 bases and the J gene end by 0 bases; junction bases not matched to a gene: 7. The CDR3 loop is CAWSVGGQLANYGYTF. CDR3 DNA: TGTGCCTGGAGTGTCGGGGGACAGCTCGCTAACTATGGCTACACCTTC.

The V and J genes are TRBV16 and TRBJ2-7; D is possibly TRBD2 (5 bases). Trimming left V 4 bases short and J 2 bases short, with 12 bases between. CDR3 length: 14 amino acids. The germline CDR1 and CDR2 sequences are KGHSY and FQNENV. The CDR3 region is CASSPFGVTYEQYF. Here the CDR3 DNA reads TGTGCCAGCAGCCCCTTCGGGGTGACCTACGAGCAGTACTTC.

The V gene is TRBV4-3, the J gene TRBJ1-4, with D perhaps TRBD1 (5 bases). V gave up 2 bases and J gave up 7 bases, with 11 bases separating them. The CDR3 sequence is 14 residues long. Germline V gene data show CDR1 as LGHNA and CDR2 as YSLEER. The CDR3 DNA reads as TGCGCCAGCAGCCAAACCAGGGCGAGTGAAAAACTGTTTTTT. This sequence encodes CASSQTRASEKLFF.